Listed below are T cell receptor beta chains from one sample, sequenced in a study of T cell repertoires in cytomegalovirus infection. One entry per CDR3 protein, called by TCRdb with MiXCR from the reads. This table has about 490,000 distinct CDR3 sequences, about 30% appearing once. The sequencing input was PBMCs. The receptors were sampled from a human donor in good health (CMV status not recorded). Some clones in this sample may be carry-over from other donors' samples. Each CDR3 is given with its conserved first and last residue. A D gene is named only where the DNA matches it firmly. Expanded clones are given a class, and other clones once, few, many or no size at all.

j_call v_call clone_size d_call cdr3_aa cdr3_nt
TRBJ2-1 TRBV25-1 . . CASSGTYNNEQFF TGTGCCAGCAGTGGGACTTACAACAATGAGCAGTTCTTC
TRBJ1-5 TRBV2 . . CASSLGTKRGSNQPQHF TGTGCCAGCAGTTTAGGGACAAAAAGAGGTAGCAATCAGCCCCAGCATTTT
TRBJ2-1 TRBV7-2 . TRBD2 CASNLAGVLEQFF TGTGCCAGCAACCTAGCGGGAGTGCTTGAGCAGTTCTTC
TRBJ2-5 TRBV7-9 many TRBD1 CASSRGRDETQYF TGTGCCAGCAGCAGGGGGCGAGATGAGACCCAGTACTTC
TRBJ1-4 TRBV18 . . CASSVATNEKLFF TGTGCCAGCTCAGTTGCAACTAATGAAAAACTGTTTTTT
TRBJ2-7 TRBV7-2 many . CASSSQGGDYEQYF TGTGCCAGCAGCTCCCAAGGGGGAGATTACGAGCAGTACTTC
TRBJ2-1 TRBV18 . . CASSPQGPHEQFF TGTGCCAGCTCACCCCAGGGGCCCCATGAGCAGTTCTTC
TRBJ2-3 TRBV18 . . CASSPPIQGDTQYF TGTGCCAGCTCACCACCGATACAGGGAGATACGCAGTATTTT
TRBJ2-2 TRBV7-6 . . CASSRTETGELFF TGTGCCAGCAGTCGGACTGAGACCGGGGAGCTGTTTTTT
TRBJ2-2 TRBV11-2 . . CASSLAGSVNTGELFF TGTGCCAGCAGCTTAGCCGGGAGTGTCAACACCGGGGAGCTGTTTTTT
TRBJ2-3 TRBV27 . TRBD2 CASSLWASGSPDTQYF TGTGCCAGCAGTTTATGGGCTAGCGGGAGTCCAGATACGCAGTATTTT
TRBJ1-1 TRBV29-1 . . CSTKLGGTEAFF TGCAGCACAAAGTTGGGGGGCACTGAAGCTTTCTTT
TRBJ2-5 TRBV19 many . CASSILGGEETQYF TGTGCCAGTAGTATCTTAGGGGGAGAAGAGACCCAGTACTTC
TRBJ1-2 TRBV7-2 many TRBD1 CASRDTGTAKGYTF TGTGCCAGCAGAGATACCGGGACAGCGAAAGGCTACACCTTC
TRBJ2-7 TRBV6-6 . TRBD2 CASRLGLAGVGEQYF TGTGCCAGCAGGTTGGGACTAGCGGGAGTCGGTGAGCAGTACTTC
TRBJ2-1 TRBV24-1 . . CATSRANEQFF TGTGCCACTTCTAGGGCCAATGAGCAGTTCTTC
TRBJ2-4 TRBV5-6 . TRBD1 CASSLEINRGSLDIQYF TGTGCCAGCAGCTTGGAAATCAACAGGGGGAGTTTGGACATTCAGTACTTC
TRBJ2-1 TRBV19 few . CASSIPGAAYNEQFF TGTGCCAGTAGTATTCCGGGAGCGGCCTACAATGAGCAGTTCTTC
TRBJ2-3 TRBV20-1 . TRBD2 CSAGAGGSNTQYF TGCAGTGCTGGAGCCGGGGGGAGTAACACGCAGTATTTT
TRBJ2-1 TRBV7-8 many . CASSRPQNNEQFF TGTGCCAGCAGCCGACCTCAAAACAATGAGCAGTTCTTC
TRBJ2-2 TRBV7-9 few TRBD2 CAGGLAGATGELFF TGTGCCGGGGGACTAGCGGGAGCCACCGGGGAGCTGTTTTTT
TRBJ2-3 TRBV7-8 many . CASRGTPEAATDTQYF TGTGCCAGCAGAGGGACTCCTGAGGCCGCCACAGATACGCAGTATTTT
TRBJ2-5 TRBV7-8 few . CASTIGSGPGETQYF TGTGCCAGCACCATAGGTTCGGGGCCTGGAGAGACCCAGTACTTC
TRBJ1-4 TRBV5-6 few . CASSLRQPYNEKLFF TGTGCCAGCAGCTTAAGACAGCCCTATAATGAAAAACTGTTTTTT
TRBJ2-1 TRBV10-3 few TRBD2 CAISDSGRSSYNEQFF TGTGCCATCAGTGACAGCGGGAGGTCGTCCTACAATGAGCAGTTCTTC
TRBJ2-7 TRBV7-2 many . CASSLVRQSSYEQYF TGTGCCAGCAGCTTAGTTCGGCAGAGCTCCTACGAGCAGTACTTC
TRBJ2-7 TRBV12-3/TRBV12-4 . . CASSLAGGITEQYF TGTGCCAGCAGTTTAGCGGGAGGCATAACCGAGCAGTACTTC
TRBJ1-6 TRBV7-2 . . CASSSPRSGNNSPLHF TGTGCCAGCAGCTCCCCCCGGTCAGGAAATAATTCACCCCTCCACTTT